This T cell receptor beta chain originates from a study of vaccination effects on CD4 cells after COVID-19. The protocol was immunoSEQ multiplex PCR, while the TCRdb copy is restricted to in-frame clones and leaves out a portion. Found here are 25,000 to 35,000 clones, 65% to 75% of them singletons; the top ten hold 8% to 11%. Study-wide findings and caveats: At late timepoints after vaccination, vaccine- and infection-induced clones shrank markedly.

As to this clone: Its antigen is as yet unknown.

The ViraFEST assay expanded antigen-specific CD4+ T cells with viral peptide pools before sequencing. Following 10 days of culture, CD4+ T cells were isolated. The healthy vaccine recipients, who had no prior SARS-CoV-2 infection, showed negative nucleocapsid antibodies. Each well held 2 million to 2.5 million PBMC cultured with roughly 9.7 ug/ml peptides and around 11 IU/ml IL-2. It was on days 3 and 7 that half the medium was replaced with IL-2 medium. CDR1 is MNHNS, CDR2 SASEGT, per germline. The V segment lost 1 base and the J segment 15 bases; nucleotides outside the gene matches: 8. There are 13 residues in the CDR3.

This receptor was taken from a human donor who received a COVID-19 vaccine. The sample was CD4+ T cells from PBMCs cultured with SARS-CoV-2 spike peptides, taken before COVID-19 vaccination. The chain carries TRBV6-1 and TRBJ2-2; 7 bases agree with TRBD2. CDR3 protein: CASSEEWGGLVFF. CDR3 nucleotides: TGTGCCAGCAGTGAAGAATGGGGGGGTCTCGTGTTTTTT.